The 24 T cell receptor beta chains given below trace back to one sample, sequenced in a study of blood T cell repertoires in COVID-19. The data were produced by immunoSEQ multiplex PCR, yet TCRdb's version contains in-frame clones alone and is incomplete. The sample has more than 95,000 clones, about nine tenths seen once. Material for sequencing was peripheral blood. Every receptor here comes from a man aged 60 to 69 with acute or convalescent COVID-19.

This clone appeared once. CDR3: CAWSVAGPGSLTQYF. Here the CDR3 DNA reads TGTGCCTGGAGTGTCGCGGGACCCGGTTCGTTGACCCAGTACTTC. The chain employs TRBV30 and TRBJ2-5, with D possibly TRBD2 on 6 matching bases. V was clipped by 0 bases and J by 7 bases, with 18 bases between them. This CDR3 is built from 15 residues. Germline-derived CDR1 and CDR2 are GTSNPN and SVGIG (reference sequence). Full variable domain (remainder filled in from reference TRBV30 and TRBJ2-5): SQTIHQWPATLVQPVGSPLSLECTVEGTSNPNLYWYRQAAGRGLQLLFYSVGIGQISSEVPQNLSASRPQDRQFILSSKKLLLSDSGFYLCAWSVAGPGSLTQYFGPGTRLLVL.

The chain uses TRBV10-3 and TRBJ1-1; 8 nucleotides match TRBD1. The CDR3 totals 14 residues. V shed 6 bases, J shed 4 bases, and the junction held 7 bases outside the gene matches. Germline V CDR1 and CDR2: ENHRY, SYGVKD. CDR3 protein: CAISPTGEATEAFF. The CDR3 DNA reads TGTGCCATCAGCCCGACAGGGGAGGCCACTGAAGCTTTCTTT.

This chain links TRBV6-5 with TRBJ1-1, with TRBD1 as a possible D gene (5 bases). Germline V CDR1 and CDR2: MNHEY, SVGAGI. The CDR3 length is 15 residues. V was cut by 4 bases and J by 1 base, with 13 bases left in between. Written as DNA, the CDR3 is TGTGCCAGCAGTTCAGGAGGGGTCACGAACACTGAAGCTTTCTTT. This translates into CASSSGGVTNTEAFF.

The chain joins TRBV12-3 or TRBV12-4 to TRBJ1-1; a weak D match, TRBD1 (5 bases). V dropped 6 bases and J dropped 1 base, with 9 bases sitting between them. This CDR3 has 13 amino acids. CDR3: CASSTTGNTEAFF. CDR3 in DNA: TGTGCCAGCAGCACAACAGGGAACACTGAAGCTTTCTTT.

The chain uses TRBV7-2 and TRBJ2-5; no definite D call. Germline V CDR1 and CDR2: SGHTA, FQGNSA. The CDR3 loop spans 13 amino acids. V shed 2 bases and J shed 5 bases, with 9 bases lying between them. The DNA for the CDR3 is TGTGCCAGCAGCTTATCCAGCAGGGAGACCCAGTACTTC. Encoded protein: CASSLSSRETQYF.

The chain combines TRBV19 with TRBJ1-4; D is possibly TRBD1 (6 bases). Germline loops: CDR1 LNHDA, CDR2 SQIVND (reference sequence). There are 16 residues in the CDR3. V was cut by 4 bases and J by 2 bases, with 14 bases left in between. The CDR3 region is CASSNPYRDTNEKLFF. CDR3 DNA sequence: TGTGCCAGTAGTAACCCCTACAGGGACACTAATGAAAAACTGTTTTTT.

The chain couples TRBV10-1 to TRBJ1-6; D is undetermined. Germline CDR1 WNHNN, CDR2 SYGVQD (reference sequence). The CDR3 runs 13 residues. Trimming took off 3 bases at V and 7 bases at J, with 7 bases between the two ends. The CDR3 coding sequence is TGCGCCAGCAGTGATGACACAAATTCACCCCTCCACTTT. Its protein product is CASSDDTNSPLHF.

CDR3 amino acids: CASSLISANYGYTF. In nucleotides, the CDR3 is TGTGCCAGCAGCTTAATTTCAGCTAACTATGGCTACACCTTC. This chain joins TRBV7-9 and TRBJ1-2; D is ambiguous. The V gene lost 2 bases and the J gene lost 0 bases, with 7 bases spanning the gap. The length of the CDR3 is 14 residues. Germline loops: CDR1 SEHNR, CDR2 FQNEAQ (reference sequence). Variable domain in full (rest from reference TRBV7-9 and TRBJ1-2): DTGVSQNPRHKITKRGQNVTFRCDPISEHNRLYWYRQTLGQGPEFLTYFQNEAQLEKSRLLSDRFSAERPKGSFSTLEIQRTEQGDSAMYLCASSLISANYGYTFGSGTRLTVV.

This rearrangement joins TRBV7-9 to TRBJ1-1; D is perhaps TRBD1 (6 bases). The CDR3 is made up of 17 amino acids. Germline V lookup: CDR1 SEHNR, CDR2 FQNEAQ (reference sequence). The V end was cut by 1 base, the J end by 4 bases, with 19 bases between. CDR3 amino acids: CASSLGGRQVRSTEAFF. The CDR3, as DNA: TGTGCCAGCAGCTTAGGAGGCCGACAGGTCAGAAGCACTGAAGCTTTCTTT.

The sample holds a few counts of this clone. This rearrangement joins TRBV18 to TRBJ2-5, with a weak D call TRBD1 (5 bases). Germline lookup yields CDR1 KGHSH and CDR2 LQKENI. The CDR3 totals 13 residues. The V end lost 0 bases, the J end lost 4 bases, and 6 bases lay between the germline ends. In DNA, the CDR3 is TGTGCCAGCTCACCACCGCAGGGAGAGACCCAGTACTTC. Encoded protein: CASSPPQGETQYF.

This clone was recorded many times. The chain carries TRBV9 and TRBJ2-1; the D gene is possibly TRBD2 (5 bases). Trimming shortened V by 0 bases and J by 0 bases, and 10 bases separated the two germline ends. CDR1 and CDR2 (germline): SGDLS, YYNGEE. This CDR3 region has 16 residues. The CDR3 region is CASSVEDSSSYNEQFF. CDR3 bases: TGTGCCAGCAGCGTAGAGGACTCCAGCTCCTACAATGAGCAGTTCTTC. Filled out from reference TRBV9 and TRBJ2-1, the complete variable domain reads DSGVTQTPKHLITATGQRVTLRCSPRSGDLSVYWYQQSLDQGLQFLIQYYNGEERAKGNILERFSAQQFPDLHSELNLSSLELGDSALYFCASSVEDSSSYNEQFFGPGTRLTVL.

This clone was counted only a few times. The genes are TRBV6-2 or TRBV6-3 and TRBJ2-5; 7 bases match TRBD1. The CDR3 spans 15 residues. Germline V lookup: CDR1 MNHEY, CDR2 SVGEGT. J gave up 4 bases and V 2 bases, and 7 bases lay outside the gene matches. The CDR3 loop reads CASSYRGTARETQYF. In DNA form, the CDR3 reads TGTGCCAGCAGTTACCGTGGGACAGCGAGAGAGACCCAGTACTTC.

The chain couples TRBV6-5 to TRBJ2-4; 9 bases agree with TRBD1. The CDR3 has 14 residues. V shed 5 bases, J shed 7 bases, and the junction held 6 bases outside the gene matches. CDR1 MNHEY and CDR2 SVGAGI come from the germline V gene. CDR3 loop: CASSRTGVDNIQYF. The CDR3 bases are TGTGCCAGCAGTCGGACAGGGGTGGATAACATTCAGTACTTC.

The chain carries TRBV21-1 and TRBJ1-1; the table's D call, TRBD1, was not checked against the DNA. TRBV21-1 is listed as a pseudogene. This CDR3 has 15 residues. The CDR3 sequence: CASSIQGGPNTEAFF. The DNA of the CDR3 is TGTGCCAGCAGCATACAGGGGGGGCCGAACACTGAAGCTTTCTTT.

The rearrangement uses TRBV13 and TRBJ1-5; D may be TRBD1 (6 bases). CDR3 length: 15 amino acids. V was pared by 4 bases and J by 4 bases, with 14 bases between. Looked up from germline, CDR1 is PRHDT and CDR2 is FYEKMQ (reference sequence). As DNA, the CDR3 is TGTGCCAGCAGCTCCCCCCCGCAGGGGAATCAGCCCCAGCATTTT. Translated, it gives CASSSPPQGNQPQHF. The full variable domain, its missing parts supplied by reference TRBV13 and TRBJ1-5, is AAGVIQSPRHLIKEKRETATLKCYPIPRHDTVYWYQQGPGQDPQFLISFYEKMQSDKGSIPDRFSAQQFSDYHSELNMSSLELGDSALYFCASSSPPQGNQPQHFGDGTRLSIL.

V is TRBV19 and J is TRBJ1-1, with 9 bases aligning to TRBD1. The CDR3 is 18 residues long. Germline CDR1 reads LNHDA; CDR2 reads SQIVND (reference sequence). V trimming: 2 bases; J trimming: 1 base; junction bases outside the gene matches: 11. CDR3 residues: CASSILGGVGQGNTEAFF. In DNA form, the CDR3 reads TGTGCCAGTAGTATACTCGGGGGCGTGGGACAGGGGAACACTGAAGCTTTCTTT. The whole variable domain, filled in from reference TRBV19 and TRBJ1-1, reads DGGITQSPKYLFRKEGQNVTLSCEQNLNHDAMYWYRQDPGQGLRLIYYSQIVNDFQKGDIAEGYSVSREKKESFPLTVTSAQKNPTAFYLCASSILGGVGQGNTEAFFGQGTRLTVV.

The CDR3 spells CASSPGPGDVGELFF. For the CDR3, the DNA is TGTGCCAGCAGCCCGGGACCAGGGGACGTCGGGGAGCTGTTTTTT. This sequence joins TRBV7-9 and TRBJ2-2; D perhaps matches TRBD1 (6 bases). CDR3 length equals 15 residues. CDR1 and CDR2 from the germline V gene are SEHNR and FQNEAQ (reference sequence). Trimming took 5 bases from V and 7 from J, leaving 17 bases between them.

The chain is built from TRBV5-4 and TRBJ2-1; weak D call: TRBD2 (7 bases). The germline V gene has CDR1 SGHNT and CDR2 YYREEE (reference sequence). The V and J ends lost 6 bases and 7 bases respectively, with 14 bases between them. The CDR3 has 13 amino acids. CDR3 nucleotides: TGTGCCAGCATCGGGGGGCGAGGGAATGAGCAGTTCTTC. Translation: CASIGGRGNEQFF.

This chain connects TRBV12-3 or TRBV12-4 to TRBJ1-3; a weak D match, TRBD1 (5 bases). The V end lost 2 bases, the J end lost 5 bases, and 7 bases lay between the germline ends. The CDR3 runs 13 residues. This CDR3 is CASSLQGRNTIYF. The CDR3 bases are TGTGCCAGCAGTTTACAGGGAAGAAACACCATATATTTT.

The CDR3 sequence: CASSYDRNPNYGYTF. CDR3 bases: TGTGCCAGCAGTTACGACAGGAATCCTAACTATGGCTACACCTTC. The rearrangement links TRBV6-5 to TRBJ1-2; tentative D call: TRBD1 (6 bases). V was shortened by 2 bases and J by 0 bases, with 10 bases between the two germline ends. The CDR3 sequence is 15 residues long. Per germline, CDR1 MNHEY and CDR2 SVGAGI.

J is TRBJ2-7 and V is TRBV28; 7 bases align to TRBD1. The CDR3 loop spans 13 amino acids. Germline trimming cut 6 bases from V and 4 bases from J; bases unmatched to any gene: 6. From germline, CDR1 is MDHEN and CDR2 SYDVKM. This chain's CDR3 is CASRPGQTYEQYF. The CDR3 DNA reads as TGTGCCAGCAGGCCGGGACAGACTTACGAGCAGTACTTC.

CDR3 amino acids: CASSSWDSGGTGELFF. The CDR3 region has the DNA TGTGCCAGCAGCTCCTGGGACAGCGGGGGCACCGGGGAGCTGTTTTTT. This chain links TRBV11-3 with TRBJ2-2; the D gene is possibly TRBD2 (8 bases). The germline gives CDR1 SGHNT, CDR2 YENEEA. CDR3 length equals 16 residues. V was pared by 4 bases and J by 4 bases, with 16 bases between.

CDR3 protein: CAWRGTSGINEQFF. The CDR3 nucleotides read TGTGCCTGGAGGGGGACTAGCGGGATCAATGAGCAGTTCTTC. This chain uses TRBV30 with TRBJ2-1, with 13 bases matching TRBD2. V was clipped by 3 bases and J by 6 bases; unmatched bases: 2. Germline values: CDR1 GTSNPN, CDR2 SVGIG (reference sequence). CDR3 length: 14 amino acids.

The chain carries TRBV5-1 and TRBJ1-1; 7 nucleotides align to TRBD1. V shed 0 bases, J shed 4 bases, and the junction held 6 bases outside the gene matches. There are 15 residues in the CDR3. Germline loops: CDR1 SGHRS, CDR2 YFSETQ. DNA of the CDR3: TGCGCCAGCAGCTTGGTCTCGACAGGGCCCACTGAAGCTTTCTTT. Amino acid sequence: CASSLVSTGPTEAFF.